The 27 T cell receptor beta chains presented below share a single source sample, sequenced in a study of T cell responses to AZD1222 COVID-19 vaccine. Sequencing used immunoSEQ multiplex PCR; TCRdb keeps in-frame clones, though not all of them. The repertoire includes approximately 130,000 clones, approximately 93% of them detected once, and approximately 3.3% sits in the top ten. Sequencing used peripheral blood, obtained on day 0 of AZD1222 vaccination. The receptors come from an adult in good health.

This clone was recorded only once. The chain combines TRBV5-6 with TRBJ1-4; no clear D gene. CDR1 and CDR2 from the germline V gene are SGHDT and YYEEEE. The ends were cut back, 2 bases at V and 7 bases at J, with 9 bases in the middle. CDR3 length: 13 residues. CDR3 coding DNA: TGTGCCAGCAGCTTATTGGCGGGTGAAAAACTGTTTTTT. It codes for CASSLLAGEKLFF.

V usage is TRBV19 and J usage is TRBJ1-3; D remains unclear. The germline CDR1 and CDR2 sequences are LNHDA and SQIVND (reference sequence). The CDR3 has 14 amino acids. Trimming left V 2 bases short and J 0 bases short, with 5 bases between. CDR3 in DNA: TGTGCCAGTAGTATACAGAGCTCTGGAAACACCATATATTTT. This gives the protein CASSIQSSGNTIYF.

The chain recombines TRBV2 with TRBJ1-1, with 7 bases fitting TRBD1. CDR1 is SNHLY and CDR2 is FYNNEI in the germline V gene. The V and J ends lost 4 bases and 1 base, in that order; junction bases with no gene match: 3. CDR3 length equals 14 residues. CDR3 sequence (DNA): TGTGCCAGCAGTGCACGACAGGGGAACACTGAAGCTTTCTTT. It codes for CASSARQGNTEAFF.

The gene calls are TRBV7-9 and TRBJ2-3; 11 nucleotides agree with TRBD1. There are 19 residues in the CDR3. V lost 4 bases, J lost 1 base, and 13 bases stayed unmatched. Per the germline V gene, CDR1 is SEHNR and CDR2 is FQNEAQ (reference sequence). The chain's CDR3 is CASSSILTGTGGGTDTQYF. CDR3 in DNA: TGTGCCAGCAGCTCCATTCTAACCGGGACAGGGGGTGGCACAGATACGCAGTATTTT.

V usage is TRBV20-1 and J usage is TRBJ1-2; 7 bases agree with TRBD1. J was trimmed by 10 bases and V by 6 bases; bases with no gene match: 11. This CDR3 comprises 12 residues. Per germline, CDR1 DFQATT and CDR2 SNEGSKA (reference sequence). The CDR3: CSASSRGDDYTF. CDR3 DNA: TGCAGTGCAAGTAGCAGGGGGGATGACTACACCTTC.

This chain uses TRBV19 with TRBJ2-7; 7 bases agree with TRBD1. Germline trimming cut 4 bases from V and 1 base from J; bases unmatched to any gene: 10. The CDR3 loop spans 16 amino acids. Germline lookup yields CDR1 LNHDA and CDR2 SQIVND (reference sequence). CDR3 nucleotide sequence: TGTGCCAGTAGTACCCTAGGACAGGAGGAGTCCTACGAGCAGTACTTC. This translates into CASSTLGQEESYEQYF.

The rearrangement joins TRBV7-9 to TRBJ2-1; D uncertain. V lost 1 base and J lost 8, with 12 bases in between. Looked up from germline, CDR1 is SEHNR and CDR2 is FQNEAQ (reference sequence). The CDR3 is made up of 14 amino acids. CDR3 sequence: CASSLDPQTYEQFF. The DNA for the CDR3 is TGTGCCAGCAGCTTAGACCCACAGACCTATGAGCAGTTCTTC.

V gene TRBV9 combines with J gene TRBJ2-1, with TRBD2 matching 10 bases. V gave up 3 bases and J gave up 5 bases; unmatched junction bases: 8. CDR1 and CDR2 from the germline V gene are SGDLS and YYNGEE. The CDR3 spans 16 residues. The CDR3 protein is CASSAERTSGHNEQFF. The CDR3 coding sequence is TGTGCCAGCAGCGCAGAGCGGACTAGCGGCCACAATGAGCAGTTCTTC.

V gene TRBV7-9 combines with J gene TRBJ1-5; 10 nucleotides match TRBD1. This CDR3 is built from 17 residues. J was trimmed by 3 bases and V by 3 bases; bases with no gene match: 8. The germline gives CDR1 SEHNR, CDR2 FQNEAQ (reference sequence). CDR3 sequence reads: CASSFVTGTGDNQPQHF. The CDR3 region has the DNA TGTGCCAGCAGCTTCGTAACCGGGACAGGGGACAATCAGCCCCAGCATTTT.

This clone appeared a single time. This sequence joins TRBV9 and TRBJ2-1, with a weak D call TRBD2 (5 bases). V was shortened by 0 bases and J by 0 bases, with 13 bases between the two germline ends. CDR1 SGDLS and CDR2 YYNGEE come from the germline V gene. CDR3 length: 17 amino acids. CDR3 coding DNA: TGTGCCAGCAGCGTAGCTCTGACTACCGACTCCTACAATGAGCAGTTCTTC. Translated, it gives CASSVALTTDSYNEQFF. Based on the CDR3 plus reference TRBV9 and TRBJ2-1, the full variable domain is DSGVTQTPKHLITATGQRVTLRCSPRSGDLSVYWYQQSLDQGLQFLIQYYNGEERAKGNILERFSAQQFPDLHSELNLSSLELGDSALYFCASSVALTTDSYNEQFFGPGTRLTVL.

The genes are TRBV24-1 and TRBJ2-7; D may match TRBD1 or TRBD2 (5 bases each). The CDR3 is 14 amino acids. Trimming left V 3 bases short and J 7 bases short, with 15 bases between. The V gene's germline CDR1 is KGHDR and CDR2 SFDVKD. CDR3 amino acids: CATSDPARGWEQYF. In DNA, the CDR3 is TGTGCCACCAGTGATCCCGCGAGGGGTTGGGAGCAGTACTTC.

The chain employs TRBV9 and TRBJ1-3; TRBD1 matches at 9 bases. This CDR3 is built from 20 residues. The germline CDR1 and CDR2 sequences are SGDLS and YYNGEE. Losses at the gene ends were 3 bases for V and 0 bases for J; bases not matched to a gene: 16. The CDR3 region is CASSGGGGDRDLLSGNTIYF. In DNA form, the CDR3 reads TGTGCCAGCAGCGGAGGTGGGGGGGACAGGGACTTGCTCTCTGGAAACACCATATATTTT.

V is TRBV7-9 and J is TRBJ1-4, with no clear D. Germline loops: CDR1 SEHNR, CDR2 FQNEAQ (reference sequence). The CDR3 has 17 residues. V was clipped by 1 base and J by 1 base, with 13 bases between them. As DNA, the CDR3 is TGTGCCAGCAGCTTAGGGGGTTTGGGGAGAACTAATGAAAAACTGTTTTTT. Translated: CASSLGGLGRTNEKLFF.

The chain couples TRBV5-1 to TRBJ2-7, with D perhaps TRBD2 (5 bases). V lost 4 bases to trimming and J lost 3 bases, with 11 bases between them. The CDR3 has 13 amino acids. Germline V CDR1 and CDR2: SGHRS, YFSETQ. The DNA for the CDR3 is TGCGCCAGCAGCCCGGACGGGGACTACGAGCAGTACTTC. Protein sequence: CASSPDGDYEQYF.

The gene calls are TRBV28 and TRBJ1-1; 7 bases align to TRBD1. V was clipped by 5 bases and J by 4 bases; unmatched bases: 7. Per germline, CDR1 MDHEN and CDR2 SYDVKM. The CDR3 length is 14 residues. CDR3 in DNA: TGTGCCAGCAGTATCAGGGGGGTAGGCACTGAAGCTTTCTTT. Translation: CASSIRGVGTEAFF.

The chain employs TRBV4-2 and TRBJ2-7, with no clear D. Per germline, CDR1 LGHNA and CDR2 YNFKEQ. Trimming stripped 1 base from V and 5 bases from J, with 9 bases between. This CDR3 comprises 13 residues. The CDR3 bases are TGTGCCAGCAGCCAAGTACGGTTCAACGAGCAGTACTTC. This gives the protein CASSQVRFNEQYF.

This sequence joins TRBV7-6 and TRBJ2-3, with D perhaps matching TRBD2 (6 bases). The CDR3 has 13 residues. Germline V gene data show CDR1 as SGHVS and CDR2 as FNYEAQ. V lost 1 base, J lost 6 bases, and 8 bases lay in between. CDR3 in amino acids: CASSLVRGDTQYF. CDR3 DNA sequence: TGTGCCAGCAGCTTAGTTCGGGGGGATACGCAGTATTTT.

V and J are TRBV5-6 and TRBJ1-5; 7 positions match TRBD1. Per germline, CDR1 SGHDT and CDR2 YYEEEE. V shed 4 bases, J shed 2 bases, and the junction held 6 bases outside the gene matches. This CDR3 is 15 amino acids long. CDR3 in amino acids: CASSTYRGGNQPQHF. CDR3 coding DNA: TGTGCCAGCAGCACCTACAGGGGTGGCAATCAGCCCCAGCATTTT.

The chain couples TRBV6-5 to TRBJ1-3; D is undetermined. Trimming took 5 bases from V and 1 from J, leaving 9 bases between them. This CDR3 comprises 14 residues. Per the germline V gene, CDR1 is MNHEY and CDR2 is SVGAGI. The CDR3 loop is CASSRDQSGNTIYF. The CDR3 DNA follows: TGTGCCAGCAGTCGGGATCAGTCTGGAAACACCATATATTTT.

This clone was seen only a few times. The chain joins TRBV7-2 to TRBJ2-1, with 8 bases aligning to TRBD2. This CDR3 contains 14 residues. CDR1 and CDR2 (germline): SGHTA, FQGNSA. The J segment lost 8 bases and the V segment lost 5 bases, leaving 8 bases of the junction unmatched. CDR3 region: CASSPWTSHHEQFF. CDR3 nucleotides: TGTGCCAGCAGCCCTTGGACTAGCCATCATGAGCAGTTCTTC.

The chain combines TRBV3-1 (or the pseudogene TRBV3-2) with TRBJ1-2; 8 bases agree with TRBD1. V shed 4 bases, J shed 4 bases, and the junction held 2 bases outside the gene matches. CDR1 and CDR2 (germline): LGHDT, YNNKEL (reference sequence). The CDR3 loop spans 13 amino acids. The CDR3 loop is CASSLQGAYGYTF. The CDR3 DNA reads as TGTGCCAGCAGCCTCCAGGGGGCCTATGGCTACACCTTC.

The chain joins TRBV28 to TRBJ1-2, with D tentatively TRBD1 (5 bases). The CDR3 covers 15 residues. Germline V CDR1 and CDR2: MDHEN, SYDVKM. V lost 2 bases to trimming and J lost 1 base, with 11 bases between them. The CDR3 loop is CASSLGADFNYGYTF. In nucleotides, the CDR3 is TGTGCCAGCAGTTTAGGGGCGGACTTTAACTATGGCTACACCTTC.

This clone was recorded only once. This chain connects TRBV28 to TRBJ1-2; D possibly corresponds to TRBD1 (5 bases). The CDR3 sequence is 13 residues long. Trimming cost V 3 bases and J 8 bases, with 13 bases left between them. Germline-derived CDR1 and CDR2 are MDHEN and SYDVKM. The CDR3 region is CASSLGLLGGYTF. CDR3 in DNA: TGTGCCAGCAGTTTGGGGCTTTTGGGAGGCTACACCTTC.

V usage is TRBV5-1 and J usage is TRBJ2-7, with 9 bases matching TRBD1. The V and J ends lost 0 bases and 7 bases, in that order; junction bases with no gene match: 8. This CDR3 contains 15 residues. Germline V lookup: CDR1 SGHRS, CDR2 YFSETQ. The CDR3 sequence is CASSLEGQGPGEQYF. The CDR3 nucleotides are TGCGCCAGCAGCTTGGAGGGACAGGGTCCGGGAGAGCAGTACTTC. The whole variable domain, remainder taken from reference TRBV5-1 and TRBJ2-7, is KAGVTQTPRYLIKTRGQQVTLSCSPISGHRSVSWYQQTPGQGLQFLFEYFSETQRNKGNFPGRFSGRQFSNSRSEMNVSTLELGDSALYLCASSLEGQGPGEQYFGPGTRLTVT.

The chain links TRBV6-5 to TRBJ1-1; D is perhaps TRBD1 (6 bases). Trimming took off 4 bases at V and 4 bases at J, with 16 bases between the two ends. The germline V gene encodes CDR1 MNHEY and CDR2 SVGAGI. The CDR3 contains 15 residues. As DNA, the CDR3 is TGTGCCAGCAGTTTGCCCCAGGGGAGCGGCACTGAAGCTTTCTTT. It codes for CASSLPQGSGTEAFF.

The chain has TRBV11-2 and TRBJ2-1; possibly TRBD2 for D (5 bases). The germline V gene encodes CDR1 SGHAT and CDR2 FQNNGV. The CDR3 spans 16 residues. V lost 5 bases, J lost 9 bases, and 23 bases lay in between. The CDR3 here is CASSGIAGGGFGEQFF. The CDR3 nucleotides read TGTGCCAGCAGCGGTATTGCCGGAGGCGGGTTCGGTGAGCAGTTCTTC.

The chain couples TRBV6-5 to TRBJ2-1; unclear D gene. Germline V gene lookup returns CDR1 MNHEY and CDR2 SVGAGI. Trimming took 6 bases from V and 3 from J, leaving 9 bases between them. This CDR3 is 13 amino acids long. The CDR3 DNA is TGTGCCAGCAGCACGTACTACTACAATGAGCAGTTCTTC. Its protein product is CASSTYYYNEQFF.